The 18 T cell receptor beta chains given below trace back to one sample, sequenced in a study of cytomegalovirus exposure and HLA in healthy donors. The PCR ran on 60 Vbeta and 13 Jbeta primers. The method was immunoSEQ multiplex PCR; TCRdb's version includes in-frame clones alone and lacks a portion of them. This table has around 200,000 clones, 60% to 80% appearing once. The sample was PBMCs. The receptors were gathered from a female donor in good health and CMV-seronegative.

The V gene is TRBV10-2, the J gene TRBJ2-2; tentative D call: TRBD2 (5 bases). Germline V gene sequence: CDR1 WSHSY, CDR2 SAAADI. The CDR3 is made up of 15 amino acids. V was shortened by 3 bases and J by 9 bases, with 17 bases between the two germline ends. CDR3 in amino acids: CASSDPWTPPRELFF. In nucleotides, the CDR3 is TGCGCCAGCAGTGACCCCTGGACTCCCCCCCGGGAGCTGTTTTTT.

This clone was counted a few times. The J gene is TRBJ1-1, the V gene TRBV5-8, with TRBD1 matching 10 bases. V trimming: 10 bases; J trimming: 2 bases; junction bases outside the gene matches: 8. The CDR3 totals 14 residues. The germline gives CDR1 SGHTS, CDR2 YDEGEE. CDR3 sequence (DNA): TGTGCCGGCCAGGGACAGGGGACAAACACTGAAGCTTTCTTT. This codes for CAGQGQGTNTEAFF. Complete variable domain (other parts from reference TRBV5-8 and TRBJ1-1): EAGVTQSPTHLIKTRGQQATLRCSPISGHTSVYWYQQALGLGLQFLLWYDEGEERNRGNFPPRFSGRQFPNYSSELNVNALELEDSALYLCAGQGQGTNTEAFFGQGTRLTVV.

This chain links TRBV2 with TRBJ2-3; D unclear. Trimming pared 6 bases from V and 5 bases from J, leaving 18 bases between. This CDR3 has 15 amino acids. Germline values: CDR1 SNHLY, CDR2 FYNNEI. The CDR3 coding sequence is TGTGCCAGCAGGTCGCCGTTATCAGGCAGAGATACGCAGTATTTT. Its protein is CASRSPLSGRDTQYF.

The rearrangement uses TRBV28 and TRBJ2-2; D call uncertain. The germline V and J ends were trimmed by 4 bases and 3 bases, with 9 bases remaining between them. There are 14 residues in the CDR3. Germline CDR1 reads MDHEN; CDR2 reads SYDVKM. The CDR3, as DNA: TGTGCCAGCAGTTCCGGGTCCTACACCGGGGAGCTGTTTTTT. It codes for CASSSGSYTGELFF.

This clone was found once. The rearrangement uses TRBV9 and TRBJ1-4, with 9 bases identical to TRBD1. Unmatched junction bases numbered 3, after V lost 4 bases and J lost 5 bases. CDR1 and CDR2 (germline): SGDLS, YYNGEE. The CDR3 has 14 residues. This CDR3 reads CASSKTGGNEKLFF. The CDR3 DNA reads as TGTGCCAGCAGCAAGACAGGGGGAAATGAAAAACTGTTTTTT.

The V and J genes are TRBV28 and TRBJ1-6; 7 bases agree with TRBD1. The CDR3 is 17 residues long. V lost 4 bases to trimming and J lost 4 bases; unmatched junction nucleotides: 10. Germline lookup yields CDR1 MDHEN and CDR2 SYDVKM. In DNA form, the CDR3 reads TGTGCCAGCAGTTCAGGACAGGTCAAACTGTATAATTCACCCCTCCACTTT. It is translated as CASSSGQVKLYNSPLHF.

This clone was picked up one time. V gene TRBV20-1 combines with J gene TRBJ2-7; D is perhaps TRBD1 (5 bases). The length of the CDR3 is 10 residues. V gave up 6 bases and J gave up 6 bases, with 9 bases separating them. Germline loops: CDR1 DFQATT, CDR2 SNEGSKA (reference sequence). Written as DNA, the CDR3 is TGCAGTGCAGGTGGGGCCGAGCAGTACTTC. Its translation is CSAGGAEQYF.

The chain couples TRBV7-9 to TRBJ2-1, with 11 bases fitting TRBD2. V lost 6 bases, J lost 5 bases, and 12 bases stayed unmatched. Germline CDR1 SEHNR, CDR2 FQNEAQ (reference sequence). The length of the CDR3 is 17 residues. The CDR3 nucleotides read TGTGCCAGCAGTTATAGCGGGAGGGCTATTTTTGACAATGAGCAGTTCTTC. Protein: CASSYSGRAIFDNEQFF.

The CDR3 is CASSLQGRMNTEAFF. CDR3 coding DNA: TGTGCCAGCAGTTTACAGGGCAGAATGAACACTGAAGCTTTCTTT. The V call is TRBV28, the J call TRBJ1-1; perhaps TRBD1 as D (5 bases). The CDR3 runs 15 residues. Germline V gives CDR1 MDHEN, CDR2 SYDVKM. V was trimmed by 2 bases and J by 0 bases, leaving 10 bases between them. Complete variable domain (other parts from reference TRBV28 and TRBJ1-1): DVKVTQSSRYLVKRTGEKVFLECVQDMDHENMFWYRQDPGLGLRLIYFSYDVKMKEKGDIPEGYSVSREKKERFSLILESASTNQTSMYLCASSLQGRMNTEAFFGQGTRLTVV.

The chain couples TRBV7-9 to TRBJ2-7; D perhaps matches TRBD1 (6 bases). Germline V CDR1 and CDR2: SEHNR, FQNEAQ (reference sequence). V gave up 7 bases and J gave up 2 bases, with 24 bases separating them. The CDR3 is 17 amino acids. The CDR3 nucleotides read TGTGCCAGCACCCCACGCATTAGGGACATCCCGACCTACGAGCAGTACTTC. It specifies CASTPRIRDIPTYEQYF.

The chain couples TRBV7-9 to TRBJ2-3; D is possibly TRBD1 (6 bases). The CDR3 contains 15 residues. The V end lost 5 bases, the J end lost 6 bases, and 18 bases lay between the germline ends. Germline-derived CDR1 and CDR2 are SEHNR and FQNEAQ (reference sequence). This CDR3 is CASSPSGGQADTQYF. The DNA for the CDR3 is TGTGCCAGCAGCCCTTCTGGGGGCCAGGCGGATACGCAGTATTTT. The full variable domain, rest sourced from reference TRBV7-9 and TRBJ2-3, is DTGVSQNPRHKITKRGQNVTFRCDPISEHNRLYWYRQTLGQGPEFLTYFQNEAQLEKSRLLSDRFSAERPKGSFSTLEIQRTEQGDSAMYLCASSPSGGQADTQYFGPGTRLTVL.

The V gene is TRBV2, the J gene TRBJ2-2; D is possibly TRBD1 (5 bases). The CDR3 covers 14 residues. The germline V and J ends were trimmed by 3 bases and 6 bases, with 11 bases remaining between them. Per germline, CDR1 SNHLY and CDR2 FYNNEI. Written as DNA, the CDR3 is TGTGCCAGCAGTGATCCTCAGGGTTCCGGGGAGCTGTTTTTT. The encoded protein is CASSDPQGSGELFF.

V and J are TRBV27 and TRBJ2-7, with 7 bases lining up with TRBD2. The V and J ends lost 0 bases and 6 bases, in that order; junction bases with no gene match: 5. The CDR3 runs to 14 residues. Germline V gene sequence: CDR1 MNHEY, CDR2 SMNVEV (reference sequence). The CDR3 sequence: CASSLSSSGVEQYF. The CDR3 DNA follows: TGTGCCAGCAGTTTATCGTCGAGCGGGGTCGAGCAGTACTTC.

V and J are TRBV6-5 and TRBJ1-3, with D maybe TRBD1 (6 bases). V gave up 4 bases and J gave up 4 bases, with 11 bases separating them. Germline V CDR1 and CDR2: MNHEY, SVGAGI. The CDR3 has 14 amino acids. CDR3 coding DNA: TGTGCCAGCAGTTTGCAGGGGAACGGAAACACCATATATTTT. It codes for CASSLQGNGNTIYF.

This rearrangement joins TRBV10-3 to TRBJ2-1; the match to TRBD2 covers 15 bases. J gave up 3 bases and V 3 bases, and 9 bases lay outside the gene matches. The CDR3 is made up of 19 amino acids. Germline-derived CDR1 and CDR2 are ENHRY and SYGVKD. The CDR3 nucleotides are TGTGCCATCAGTGACCGGACTAGCGGGAGGGCCCATGGCTACAATGAGCAGTTCTTC. It specifies CAISDRTSGRAHGYNEQFF.

A note on this clone: One junction end disagrees with the germline gene, perhaps due to a read error. The chain employs TRBV30 and TRBJ2-5; 8 positions agree with TRBD1. Per germline, CDR1 GTSNPN and CDR2 SVGIG (reference sequence). The CDR3 has 11 residues. DNA of the CDR3: TGTGCCTGGAGGAGGGACGGGACAGGAAACTTC. Its translation is CAWRRDGTGNF. The complete variable domain, with remaining parts taken from reference TRBV30 and TRBJ2-5, reads SQTIHQWPATLVQPVGSPLSLECTVEGTSNPNLYWYRQAAGRGLQLLFYSVGIGQISSEVPQNLSASRPQDRQFILSSKKLLLSDSGFYLCAWRRDGTGNFGPGTRLLVL.

This clone was counted a few times. V usage is TRBV30 and J usage is TRBJ2-1; D is unclear. V was clipped by 3 bases and J by 7 bases, with 16 bases between them. The CDR3 spans 14 residues. Germline V lookup: CDR1 GTSNPN, CDR2 SVGIG (reference sequence). CDR3 DNA sequence: TGTGCCTGGAGGAAGCCTAGTGGCACTAATGAGCAGTTCTTC. It specifies CAWRKPSGTNEQFF.

This chain connects TRBV6-6 to TRBJ1-1; 9 positions match TRBD1. The CDR3 is 14 amino acids. Germline CDR1 and CDR2: MNHNY and SVGAGI (reference sequence). Trimming at V came to 6 bases and at J to 4 bases, leaving 6 bases not matched to a gene. CDR3 sequence (DNA): TGTGCCAGCAGCCTACGACAGGGGGGCACTGAAGCTTTCTTT. Residues: CASSLRQGGTEAFF.